The T cell receptor (beta chain) under discussion was sequenced for a study of blood T cells in healthy people across ages (dated by TCRdb to about 2015). Regarding the study in general: In model experiments, roughly one uniquely barcoded TCR beta cDNA molecule per two T cells was captured by template switching. To avoid experimental bias, donors of different ages were distributed randomly across sequencing lanes. Age-related changes in TCR beta repertoire diversity were measured in the study by deep sequencing normalized with unique cDNA molecular identifiers. Using the same blood draw, the study looked at two additional independent replicas of 1 million unique cDNA reads for two donors, one aged 18 to 29 and the other aged 80 or older. The donors were split into four age groups: young (average around 17 years), middle-aged (around 37), aged (approximately 59) and long-lived (approximately 80).

A word on this clonotype: Its antigen is not yet known. No base qualities exist here, and no much larger clone lies one base off it.

V loses 5 bases, J loses 3 bases, and the germline ends lie 10 bases apart. The CDR3 starts with the cysteine, ends with the phenylalanine, and has 14 residues. Only CDR3 DNA is held: 42 bases, read in frame from base 1. In the germline V gene (reference sequence), CDR1 corresponds to PRHDT and CDR2 to FYEKMQ. Study-wide conclusions, independent of this receptor: Because donor CMV infection status was unknown, age-related changes in expanded clonotypes were potentially confounded. Because profiling used bulk unsorted PBMCs, naive and antigen-experienced compartments could not be compared conclusively. A strong correlation was found between observed TCR beta diversity and the percentage of naive T cells measured by flow cytometry. The long-lived group showed more naive CD4+ T cells, fewer expanded clones and increased TCR diversity than the aged group, suggesting age selection. As age increased, observed TCR beta diversity per million T cells dropped in a roughly linear way, and a significant reduction was already evident by age 40. Total diversity estimates from one million sequenced T cells were considered lower bounds and underestimates.

Library preparation was by 5' RACE. TCRdb shows the sequencer as Illumina HiSeq 2500. A second PCR of roughly 7 to 12 cycles was run with a J-beta primer mix and a sample-barcoded 5' primer. A template-switch 5' adaptor carrying 12 random nucleotides introduced a unique molecular identifier onto each TCR beta cDNA molecule. Each sample yielded at least 2.5 million CDR3-containing paired-end reads. First-strand cDNA synthesis was performed from all RNA using the Mint cDNA synthesis kit, with priming by a TRBC-specific oligonucleotide. Following uracil-DNA glycosylase treatment, all cDNA underwent a first 18-cycle PCR with the universal primers M1SS and BC2_uni_R. Processing in the source paper ran as follows. Normalization of each sample was performed by random selection of 1 million high-quality reads, each carrying a distinct molecular identifier. Instead of being binned into consensus sequences, reads with shared molecular identifiers were discarded. MiTCR, set to a Q25 quality threshold and the strictest error-elimination algorithm, was used for CDR3 identification, clonotype clustering and error correction. A nonparametric unseen species model using Euler transformation provided a lower-bound estimate of total TCR beta diversity. Using fastp trimming at Q25 and MiXCR clonotype assembly, TCRdb reanalyzed the public sequencing data and kept in-frame beta chains. Here each entry gathers all rows of one CDR3 protein and keeps the most common genes and DNA. The V and J calls shown here were made by TCRdb, not taken from the authors' results. For this sample the table gives about 940,000 distinct CDR3 sequences, of which about 48% were detected only once. About an eighth of the sample goes to the ten largest clones.

Donors were a few dozen systemically healthy Caucasian individuals from Russia aged roughly 6 to 100 years. Each donor gave about 9.7 milliliters of peripheral blood, drawn into EDTA-treated Vacutainer tubes. Ficoll-Paque density-gradient centrifugation was used to isolate PBMCs, with at least 6.5 million per sample. Total RNA, at least 6 micrograms per sample, was extracted from PBMCs with Trizol reagent. The percentages of naive CD45RAhigh/CD27high T cells were determined by flow cytometry on a PBMC aliquot from every donor. This clonotype originated in a man aged 25-45 years in good health. The sequenced sample consisted of blood. The receptor chain draws on TRBV13 and TRBJ2-2; 6 matching bases give a weak D call of TRBD1. DNA sequence: TGTGCCAGCAGCCCCAGGGGCTACACCGGGGAGCTGTTTTTT. The resulting protein is CASSPRGYTGELFF.